Listed below are T cell receptor beta chains from one sample, sequenced in a study of blood T cell repertoires in COVID-19. This table comes from immunoSEQ multiplex PCR, and its TCRdb copy is limited to in-frame clones, with some not included. The sample consists of some 200,000 clones, 85% of them appearing once. The sequenced sample consisted of peripheral blood. These receptors were obtained from a man aged 45-65 years who had recovered from COVID-19. Both conserved end residues are part of each CDR3. D genes are given only for firm matches. Only part of the rows carry a size: once, few, many, or a class if the clone is expanded.

j_gene,abundance,d_gene,v_gene,CDR3aa,CDR3nt
TRBJ1-1,NA,TRBD1,TRBV28,CASSFRGRGEAFF,TGTGCCAGCAGTTTCAGGGGGCGCGGTGAAGCTTTCTTT
TRBJ1-4,NA,NA,TRBV11-2,CASSYRYNEKLFF,TGTGCCAGCAGCTACAGGTATAATGAAAAACTGTTTTTT
TRBJ2-1,once,TRBD2,TRBV6-5,CASPGTSGYNEQFF,TGTGCCAGTCCCGGGACTAGCGGTTACAATGAGCAGTTCTTC
TRBJ2-7,NA,TRBD2,TRBV5-1,CASKTQAGHTYEQYF,TGCGCCAGCAAAACTCAAGCGGGGCACACCTACGAGCAGTACTTC
TRBJ1-1,NA,NA,TRBV30,CAWRVAGGGMNTEAFF,TGTGCCTGGAGGGTCGCGGGGGGGGGAATGAACACTGAAGCTTTCTTT
TRBJ2-5,NA,TRBD1,TRBV30,CAWSDRGRETQYF,TGTGCCTGGAGTGACAGGGGGAGGGAGACCCAGTACTTC
TRBJ1-1,once,TRBD1,TRBV5-6,CASSQGQGMNTEAFF,TGTGCCAGCAGCCAGGGACAGGGCATGAACACTGAAGCTTTCTTT
TRBJ1-5,NA,NA,TRBV19,CASQNAGNQPQHF,TGTGCCAGTCAAAACGCGGGCAATCAGCCCCAGCATTTT
TRBJ2-3,NA,TRBD2,TRBV5-1,CASRGTSGSTDTQYF,TGCGCCAGCAGGGGGACTAGCGGGAGTACAGATACGCAGTATTTT
TRBJ1-1,NA,TRBD1,TRBV10-3,CAISDGTAVPEAFF,TGTGCCATCAGTGACGGGACAGCGGTACCTGAAGCTTTCTTT
TRBJ2-2,NA,NA,TRBV2,CASTLIRPGRTGELFF,TGTGCCAGCACCTTGATAAGGCCAGGGCGCACCGGGGAGCTGTTTTTT
TRBJ1-2,NA,TRBD1,TRBV27,CASSFWPRQGKDDYGYTF,TGTGCCAGCAGCTTCTGGCCGCGACAGGGGAAAGATGACTATGGCTACACCTTC
TRBJ1-2,NA,NA,TRBV19,CASSIGLDAPNYGYTF,TGTGCCAGTAGTATAGGACTGGATGCTCCAAACTATGGCTACACCTTC
TRBJ1-5,once,TRBD1,TRBV10-3,CAISDADRGGNQPQHF,TGTGCCATCAGTGATGCCGACAGGGGAGGCAATCAGCCCCAGCATTTT
TRBJ2-7,NA,TRBD1,TRBV27,CASSPWTGSSYEQYF,TGTGCCAGCAGCCCCTGGACAGGAAGCTCCTACGAGCAGTACTTC
TRBJ1-1,NA,TRBD1,TRBV29-1,CSVDWSTGTGFWNTEAFF,TGCAGCGTCGATTGGAGCACCGGGACAGGGTTTTGGAACACTGAAGCTTTCTTT
TRBJ1-3,NA,TRBD1,TRBV6-1,CASSDNRGRQLYF,TGTGCCAGCAGTGATAACAGGGGCCGCCAGTTATATTTT
TRBJ2-7,once,NA,TRBV5-1,CASRLSPDSYYEQYF,TGCGCCAGCAGGCTCTCCCCGGACAGCTACTACGAGCAGTACTTC
TRBJ1-3,NA,NA,TRBV29-1,CSATRGGVGNTIYF,TGCAGCGCAACAAGGGGGGGAGTTGGAAACACCATATATTTT
TRBJ1-2,few,TRBD1,TRBV29-1,CSATDRGSGYTF,TGCAGCGCCACCGACAGGGGGAGCGGCTACACCTTC
TRBJ2-7,NA,TRBD2,TRBV28,CASSFSGLAGAYEQYF,TGTGCCAGCAGTTTTTCGGGACTAGCGGGAGCCTACGAGCAGTACTTC
TRBJ1-2,NA,NA,TRBV29-1,CSAFSRTAYYGYTF,TGCAGCGCTTTTTCGAGGACAGCCTACTATGGCTACACCTTC
TRBJ1-1,many,TRBD1,TRBV19,CASRGHRGPGMNTEAFF,TGTGCCAGTAGAGGTCACAGGGGGCCTGGGATGAACACTGAAGCTTTCTTT
TRBJ2-7,NA,TRBD2,TRBV25-1,CASKSGTSEYEQYF,TGTGCCAGCAAGTCCGGGACTAGCGAATACGAGCAGTACTTC
TRBJ1-1,NA,NA,TRBV3-1/TRBV3-2,CASSQARTVEAFF,TGTGCCAGCAGCCAAGCCCGGACAGTTGAAGCTTTCTTT
TRBJ1-2,once,NA,TRBV6-6,CASSYSIQGYGYTF,TGTGCCAGCAGTTACTCGATCCAGGGGTATGGCTACACCTTC
TRBJ2-7,NA,TRBD1,TRBV4-2,CASSQARGPTYEQYF,TGTGCCAGCAGCCAAGCCAGGGGGCCCACCTACGAGCAGTACTTC
TRBJ2-7,NA,TRBD1,TRBV5-1,CASQGQGSYEQYF,TGCGCCAGCCAGGGACAGGGAAGCTACGAGCAGTACTTC